This record covers a single T cell receptor beta chain. The antigen is not known. CDR3 length equals 14 residues. Trimming took off 8 bases at V and 1 base at J, with 14 bases between the two ends. Germline V lookup: CDR1 LNHDA, CDR2 SQIVND (reference sequence). TCRdb used MiXCR to reprocess the 5' RACE reads, holding one entry per CDR3 protein. The sample has roughly 700,000 distinct CDR3 sequences; 15% to 20% are singletons. The data were obtained in a study of CD8 T cells in ankylosing spondylitis. Findings and limits, study-wide: A TCR beta motif made of about eight highly homologous variants seemed typical of ankylosing spondylitis blood. Within matched ankylosing spondylitis synovial fluid, disease-linked clones were reportedly significantly enriched. In synovial fluid and blood from reactive arthritis, some motif variants were previously reported.

The sample consisted of blood, either unsorted or a sorted T cell fraction (not recorded which). The source of this sequence is a male donor with ankylosing spondylitis. The chain couples TRBV19 to TRBJ1-1, with unresolved D. The CDR3 nucleotides read TGTGCCAGTCATTATGGGCGATCGAACACTGAAGCTTTCTTT. Its protein product is CASHYGRSNTEAFF.